The T cell receptor (beta chain) described here comes from a study of T cells after yellow fever vaccination. Trimming shortened V by 2 bases and J by 8 bases, and 7 bases separated the two germline ends. CDR3 length: 13 amino acids. Germline V gives CDR1 SGHVS, CDR2 FQNEAQ. TCRdb reprocessed the 5' RACE reads via MiXCR and lists one record per CDR3 protein. The sample lists 68,000 or so distinct CDR3 sequences, about 6% occurring once. This clonotype came up many times. Sequenced material: CD8+ T cells sorted from PBMCs, taken more than 35 days after the first yellow fever vaccination. The sequence came from a man in his late teens or twenties who received the YFV17D yellow fever vaccine. The chain has TRBV7-8 and TRBJ1-6, with D perhaps TRBD1 (5 bases). CDR3 region: CASSLWGDSPLHF. CDR3 nucleotides: TGTGCCAGCAGCTTATGGGGGGATTCACCCCTCCACTTT. Full variable domain (rest looked up from reference TRBV7-8 and TRBJ1-6): GAGVSQSPRYKVAKRGQDVALRCDPISGHVSLFWYQQALGQGPEFLTYFQNEAQLDKSGLPSDRFFAERPEGSVSTLKIQRTQQEDSAVYLCASSLWGDSPLHFGNGTRLTVT.